One sample yielded the 10 T cell receptor beta chains listed below, sequenced in a study of T cell responses to AZD1222 COVID-19 vaccine. Assay: immunoSEQ multiplex PCR; the TCRdb copy retains only in-frame clones and omits some. This table has 110,000 to 150,000 clones, approximately 90% appearing once. The sample was peripheral blood, taken on day 0 of AZD1222 vaccination. The origin of the receptors is an adult in good health.

The CDR3 sequence: CASSTSGTSLYNEQFF. CDR3 bases: TGTGCCAGTAGTACCTCCGGGACTAGCCTATACAATGAGCAGTTCTTC. The chain couples TRBV19 to TRBJ2-1; 9 bases are shared with TRBD2. This CDR3 is 16 amino acids long. V lost 4 bases and J lost 4; bases outside the gene matches: 8. Germline-derived CDR1 and CDR2 are LNHDA and SQIVND (reference sequence).

J is TRBJ1-2 and V is TRBV18, with 7 positions matching TRBD1. The CDR3 consists of 14 residues. V was clipped by 3 bases and J by 7 bases; unmatched bases: 8. Germline values: CDR1 KGHSH, CDR2 LQKENI. The CDR3 DNA reads TGTGCCAGCTCACCGCAGGGGGGGACCCCTGGCTACACCTTC. Residues: CASSPQGGTPGYTF.

The rearrangement joins TRBV29-1 to TRBJ2-3, with 8 bases identical to TRBD2. In germline, CDR1 is SQVTM, CDR2 ANQGSEA. Trimming at V came to 4 bases and at J to 2 bases, leaving 5 bases not matched to a gene. The CDR3 extends over 14 amino acids. The CDR3 here is CSVGTSGYTDTQYF. The CDR3 coding sequence is TGCAGCGTTGGCACTAGCGGATACACAGATACGCAGTATTTT.

The count of this clone is one. The genes are TRBV18 and TRBJ2-7; 8 bases fit TRBD1. J gave up 5 bases and V 3 bases, and 6 bases lay outside the gene matches. From germline, CDR1 is KGHSH and CDR2 LQKENI. The CDR3 is made up of 14 amino acids. CDR3 sequence (DNA): TGTGCCAGCTCACCCGGACAGGGACTCAACGAGCAGTACTTC. Residues: CASSPGQGLNEQYF.

V is TRBV10-3 and J is TRBJ2-1, with D uncertain. The CDR3 sequence is 11 residues long. The germline V gene has CDR1 ENHRY and CDR2 SYGVKD. V lost 1 base and J lost 12, with 7 bases in between. The chain's CDR3 is CAISELTGQFF. The CDR3, as DNA: TGTGCCATCAGTGAGTTAACCGGGCAGTTCTTC.

The gene calls are TRBV27 and TRBJ1-2, with D tentatively TRBD1 (6 bases). The V gene lost 2 bases and the J gene lost 4 bases, with 11 bases spanning the gap. Germline V lookup: CDR1 MNHEY, CDR2 SMNVEV (reference sequence). CDR3 length: 14 amino acids. The CDR3: CASSLGGEIYGYTF. The CDR3 nucleotides read TGTGCCAGCAGTTTAGGGGGCGAGATCTATGGCTACACCTTC.

The V gene is TRBV24-1, the J gene TRBJ2-2; TRBD1 matches 9 bases. Germline trimming cut 9 bases from V and 3 bases from J; bases unmatched to any gene: 4. The CDR3 extends over 14 amino acids. The germline V gene has CDR1 KGHDR and CDR2 SFDVKD. In DNA, the CDR3 is TGTGCCACCGAGGGACAGGGTGACACCGGGGAGCTGTTTTTT. This translates into CATEGQGDTGELFF.

Here the CDR3 DNA reads TGTGCCAGCAGTGTAGGGCCGAGTACCGCCGGGGAGCTGTTTTTT. This sequence encodes CASSVGPSTAGELFF. The J gene is TRBJ2-2, the V gene TRBV6-4; D is unclear. CDR1 and CDR2 (germline): MRHNA, SNTAGT. The CDR3 runs to 15 residues. Between the trimmed V and J ends, which lost 4 bases and 6 bases, there was a span of 15 bases.

Notes on this clone: Because the CDR3's place on the DNA is in doubt, the DNA is left out and the CDR3 is given as listed by TCRdb. V and J are TRBV10-3 and TRBJ1-2; the table names TRBD1, a call not compared with the DNA. A total of 15 residues make up the CDR3, ends included. Germline CDR1 reads ENHRY; CDR2 reads SYGVKD. CDR3 protein: CAISEFFGRGIGYTF.

CDR3 protein: CASSLYPAGAGAKLFF. The CDR3 DNA reads as TGTGCCAGCAGTTTATATCCCGCAGGGGCCGGAGCAAAACTGTTTTTT. The chain recombines TRBV27 with TRBJ1-4; TRBD1 might be the D (6 bases). Trimming removed 1 base at V and 10 bases at J, with 19 bases between. The CDR3 runs to 16 residues. Germline CDR1 reads MNHEY; CDR2 reads SMNVEV (reference sequence). The whole variable domain, remainder taken from reference TRBV27 and TRBJ1-4, is EAQVTQNPRYLITVTGKKLTVTCSQNMNHEYMSWYRQDPGLGLRQIYYSMNVEVTDKGDVPEGYKVSRKEKRNFPLILESPSPNQTSLYFCASSLYPAGAGAKLFFGSGTQLSVL.